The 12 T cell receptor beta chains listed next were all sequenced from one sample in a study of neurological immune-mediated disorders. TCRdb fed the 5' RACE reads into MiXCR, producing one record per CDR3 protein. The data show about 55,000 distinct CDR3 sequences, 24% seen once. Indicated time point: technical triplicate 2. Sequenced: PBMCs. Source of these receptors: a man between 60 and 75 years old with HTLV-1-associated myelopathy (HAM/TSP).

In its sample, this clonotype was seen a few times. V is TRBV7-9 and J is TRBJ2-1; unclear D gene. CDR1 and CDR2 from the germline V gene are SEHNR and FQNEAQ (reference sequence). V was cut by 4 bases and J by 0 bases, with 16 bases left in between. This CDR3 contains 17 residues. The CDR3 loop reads CASSSTAVPSSYNEQFF. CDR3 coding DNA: TGTGCCAGCAGCTCGACCGCGGTACCGAGCTCCTACAATGAGCAGTTCTTC.

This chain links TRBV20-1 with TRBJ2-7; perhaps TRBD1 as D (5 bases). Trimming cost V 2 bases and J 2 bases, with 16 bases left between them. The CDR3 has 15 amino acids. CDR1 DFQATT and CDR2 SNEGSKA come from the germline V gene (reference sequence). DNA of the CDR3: TGCAGTGCTAGACCTTTGGGCAGGGATGCCTACGAGCAGTACTTC. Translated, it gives CSARPLGRDAYEQYF.

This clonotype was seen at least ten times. The DNA for the CDR3 is TGCGCCAGCAGCCAAGAATCAGCTAGCGGCATCAATGAGCAGTTCTTC. It yields the protein CASSQESASGINEQFF. The chain is built from TRBV4-1 and TRBJ2-1; 7 nucleotides line up with TRBD2. This CDR3 spans 16 amino acids. Germline-derived CDR1 and CDR2 are MGHRA and YSYEKL. Unmatched junction bases numbered 8, after V lost 0 bases and J lost 6 bases.

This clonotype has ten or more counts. As DNA, the CDR3 is TGTGCCAGCAGTTTAGCCCAGGGGGCATACGAGCAGTACTTC. Protein sequence: CASSLAQGAYEQYF. This chain joins TRBV12-3 or TRBV12-4 and TRBJ2-7, with 8 positions matching TRBD1. The CDR3 extends over 14 amino acids. J lost 4 bases, V lost 0 bases, and 2 bases had no gene match.

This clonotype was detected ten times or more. CDR3 bases: TGTGCCAGCAGCTTATTGTCCGAGCAGTTCTTC. As protein: CASSLLSEQFF. V and J are TRBV7-2 and TRBJ2-1, with D uncertain. Germline V gene sequence: CDR1 SGHTA, CDR2 FQGNSA. The CDR3 has 11 residues. V lost 2 bases, J lost 10 bases, and 6 bases lay in between.

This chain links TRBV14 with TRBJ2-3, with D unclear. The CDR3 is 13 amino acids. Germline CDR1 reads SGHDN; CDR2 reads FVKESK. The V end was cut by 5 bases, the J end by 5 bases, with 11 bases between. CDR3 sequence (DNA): TGTGCCAGCAGCTTAAGTGTGGGAGATACGCAGTATTTT. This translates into CASSLSVGDTQYF.

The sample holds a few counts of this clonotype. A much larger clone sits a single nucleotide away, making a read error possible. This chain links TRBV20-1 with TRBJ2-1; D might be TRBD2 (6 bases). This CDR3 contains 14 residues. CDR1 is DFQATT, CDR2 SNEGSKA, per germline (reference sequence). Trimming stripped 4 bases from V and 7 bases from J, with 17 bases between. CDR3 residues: CSAMIVQGGNEQFF. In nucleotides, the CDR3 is TGCAGTGCTATGATAGTCCAAGGAGGGAATGAGCAGTTCTTC.

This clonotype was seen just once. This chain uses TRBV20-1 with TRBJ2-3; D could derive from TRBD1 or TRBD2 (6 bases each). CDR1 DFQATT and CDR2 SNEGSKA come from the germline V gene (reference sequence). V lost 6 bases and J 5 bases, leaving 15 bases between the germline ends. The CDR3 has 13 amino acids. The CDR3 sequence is CSAAGGWGDTQYF. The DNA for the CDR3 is TGCAGTGCCGCCGGGGGCTGGGGAGATACGCAGTATTTT.

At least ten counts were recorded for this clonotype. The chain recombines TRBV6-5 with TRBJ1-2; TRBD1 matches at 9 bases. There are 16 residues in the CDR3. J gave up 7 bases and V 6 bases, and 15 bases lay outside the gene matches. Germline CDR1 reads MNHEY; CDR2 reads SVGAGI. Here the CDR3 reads CASRASPGQGISGYTF. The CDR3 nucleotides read TGTGCCAGCAGAGCGTCGCCGGGACAGGGAATAAGTGGCTACACCTTC.

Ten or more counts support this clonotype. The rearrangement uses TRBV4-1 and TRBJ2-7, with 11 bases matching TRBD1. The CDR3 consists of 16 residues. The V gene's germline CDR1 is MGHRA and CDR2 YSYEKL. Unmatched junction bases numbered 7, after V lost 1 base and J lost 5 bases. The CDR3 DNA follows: TGCGCCAGCAGCCAAGGAGGAGGACAGGGGGCCCACGAGCAGTACTTC. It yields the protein CASSQGGGQGAHEQYF.

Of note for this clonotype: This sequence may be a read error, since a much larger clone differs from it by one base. The CDR3 is CASSLAGRQISGANVLNF. The CDR3 DNA is TGTGCCAGCAGCTTAGCTGGACGGCAAATCTCTGGGGCCAACGTCCTGAATTTC. The genes are TRBV7-8 and TRBJ2-6; D is possibly TRBD1 (5 bases). Germline V gene lookup returns CDR1 SGHVS and CDR2 FQNEAQ. The CDR3 has 18 residues.

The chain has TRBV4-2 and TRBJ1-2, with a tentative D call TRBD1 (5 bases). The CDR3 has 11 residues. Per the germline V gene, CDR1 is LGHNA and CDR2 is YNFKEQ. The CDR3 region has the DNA TGTTCCATCAGCCAGGACATTAGCTACACCTTC. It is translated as CSISQDISYTF.